Listed below are T cell receptor beta chains from one sample, sequenced in a study of CD8 T cells in Susac syndrome. TCRdb passed the immunoSEQ multiplex PCR reads through MiXCR, listing each CDR3 protein once. The sample has roughly 190,000 distinct CDR3 sequences, approximately 95% seen once. The sample comprised CD8+ T cells from PBMCs. These receptor sequences come from a human donor with Susac syndrome. CDR3s include the opening cysteine and the closing phenylalanine or tryptophan. The order of the fields is V gene, CDR3 length, D gene, J gene, CDR3 protein. D genes are given only for firm matches.

>TRBV13|14|TRBD2|TRBJ2-3
CASSASGRTDTQYF
>TRBV6-5|14|.|TRBJ2-3
CASSPQGRTDTQYF
>TRBV30|15|.|TRBJ1-1
CAWSWGANMNTEAFF
>TRBV7-2|15|TRBD1|TRBJ1-5
CASSTGGLGNQPQHF
>TRBV5-6|14|.|TRBJ1-5
CASRSWGTHQPQHF
>TRBV12-3/TRBV12-4|15|TRBD1|TRBJ2-1
CASRTGTGELAEQFF
>TRBV12-3/TRBV12-4|14|.|TRBJ1-2
CASRRGKGYRGYTF
>TRBV18|15|.|TRBJ2-1
CASSPLSVDGAEQFF
>TRBV4-2|16|TRBD2|TRBJ2-7
CASSQEWAGGQDEQYF
>TRBV5-1|13|.|TRBJ1-1
CASSEEWNTEAFF
>TRBV15|13|.|TRBJ2-2
CATSSHVPGELFF
>TRBV13|15|TRBD2|TRBJ2-2
CASSPRGGGTGELFF
>TRBV6-5|17|.|TRBJ1-5
CASSYSLPGGGNQPQHF
>TRBV19|15|TRBD1|TRBJ1-1
CASSIELDRVTEAFF
>TRBV5-1|15|.|TRBJ1-2
CASSFEGNSNYGYTF
>TRBV3-1|17|TRBD2|TRBJ2-1
CASSQDEVSGRINEQFF
>TRBV11-2|16|TRBD2|TRBJ2-1
CASSYPQASGNNEQFF
>TRBV19|15|.|TRBJ2-1
CASSIAGGAANEQFF
>TRBV20-1|14|.|TRBJ1-1
CSARVSSGNTEAFF
>TRBV25-1|14|.|TRBJ2-4
CASSGRGTKNIQYF
>TRBV28|13|.|TRBJ2-3
CASIDRGTDTQYF
>TRBV27|14|.|TRBJ2-3
CASSPGLLADTQYF
>TRBV27|15|TRBD1|TRBJ2-2
CASSSGQGPTGELFF
>TRBV9|13|.|TRBJ1-5
CASSALQGQPQHF
>TRBV20-1|13|.|TRBJ2-4
CSAGGTQKNIQYF
>TRBV20-1|13|.|TRBJ2-7
CSASYTVVYEQYF
>TRBV30|14|.|TRBJ1-2
CAWTADISYYGYTF
>TRBV28|15|TRBD2|TRBJ2-5
CASMPGLAGVETQYF
>TRBV3-1|17|.|TRBJ1-1
CASSQERVVWGNTEAFF
>TRBV24-1|15|TRBD2|TRBJ2-1
CATSDFSGSYNEQFF
>TRBV5-1|17|.|TRBJ2-1
CASSLVGSGESYNEQFF
>TRBV2|13|.|TRBJ1-4
CASSEPGNEKLFF
>TRBV30|13|TRBD2|TRBJ2-7
CARVSGGPYEQYF
>TRBV9|14|.|TRBJ2-1
CASSVAVTYNEQFF
>TRBV5-6|16|.|TRBJ2-1
CASSLAGGSLHNEQFF
>TRBV28|12|.|TRBJ2-7
CASKLTGNEQYF
>TRBV30|15|.|TRBJ2-6
CAWTIDSSGANVLTF
>TRBV25-1|15|.|TRBJ2-3
CASARADYYTDTQYF
>TRBV12-3/TRBV12-4|14|.|TRBJ1-1
CASLDPGVSTEAFF
>TRBV3-1|14|TRBD1|TRBJ2-5
CASSLGQAKETQYF
>TRBV5-4|14|.|TRBJ1-2
CASSLGGDNYGYTF
>TRBV29-1|14|TRBD2|TRBJ2-1
CSVGGGGAYNEQFF
>TRBV28|14|.|TRBJ1-1
CASSFWRLGTEAFF
>TRBV3-1|15|TRBD1|TRBJ2-1
CASSWTGGRDNEQFF